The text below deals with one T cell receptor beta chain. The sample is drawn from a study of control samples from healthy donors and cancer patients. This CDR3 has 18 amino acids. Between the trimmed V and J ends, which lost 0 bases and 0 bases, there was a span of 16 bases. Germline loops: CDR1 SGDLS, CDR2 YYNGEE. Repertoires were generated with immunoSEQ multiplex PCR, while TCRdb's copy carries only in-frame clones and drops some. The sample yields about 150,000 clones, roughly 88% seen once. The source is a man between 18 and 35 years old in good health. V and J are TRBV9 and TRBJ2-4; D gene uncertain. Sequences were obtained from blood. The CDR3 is CASSVGLLLAGAKNIQYF. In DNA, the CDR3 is TGTGCCAGCAGCGTAGGGCTTTTGCTGGCAGGAGCCAAAAACATTCAGTACTTC. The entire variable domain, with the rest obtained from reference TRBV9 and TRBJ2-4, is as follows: DSGVTQTPKHLITATGQRVTLRCSPRSGDLSVYWYQQSLDQGLQFLIQYYNGEERAKGNILERFSAQQFPDLHSELNLSSLELGDSALYFCASSVGLLLAGAKNIQYFGAGTRLSVL.